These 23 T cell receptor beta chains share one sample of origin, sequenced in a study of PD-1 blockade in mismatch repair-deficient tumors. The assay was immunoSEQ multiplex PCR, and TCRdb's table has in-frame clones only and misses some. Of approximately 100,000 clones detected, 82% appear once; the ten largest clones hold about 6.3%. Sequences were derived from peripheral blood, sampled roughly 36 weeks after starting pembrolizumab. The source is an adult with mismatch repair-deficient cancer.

This chain's CDR3 is CASSQGTGGFASEKLFF. CDR3 sequence (DNA): TGCGCCAGCAGCCAAGGGACAGGGGGCTTTGCGAGTGAAAAACTGTTTTTT. The chain uses TRBV4-3 and TRBJ1-4, with 11 positions matching TRBD1. The V gene's germline CDR1 is LGHNA and CDR2 YSLEER. V dropped 1 base and J dropped 7; count of bases not matched to a gene: 8. CDR3 length equals 17 residues.

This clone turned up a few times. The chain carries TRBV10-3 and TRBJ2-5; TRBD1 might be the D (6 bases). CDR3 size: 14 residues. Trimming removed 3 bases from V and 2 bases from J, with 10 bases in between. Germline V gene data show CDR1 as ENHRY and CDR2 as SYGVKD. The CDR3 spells CAISDRGQQETQYF. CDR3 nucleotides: TGTGCCATCAGTGACCGGGGACAACAAGAGACCCAGTACTTC.

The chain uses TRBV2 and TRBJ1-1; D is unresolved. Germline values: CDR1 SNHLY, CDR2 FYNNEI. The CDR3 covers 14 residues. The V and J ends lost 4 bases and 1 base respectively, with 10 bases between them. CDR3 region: CASSVDWRNTEAFF. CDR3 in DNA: TGTGCCAGCAGTGTAGATTGGAGGAACACTGAAGCTTTCTTT.

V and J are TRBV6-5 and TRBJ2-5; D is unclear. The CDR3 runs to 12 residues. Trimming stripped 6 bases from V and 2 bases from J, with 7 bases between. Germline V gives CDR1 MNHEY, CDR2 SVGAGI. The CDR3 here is CASRGQQETQYF. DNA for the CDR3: TGTGCCAGCAGAGGCCAGCAAGAGACCCAGTACTTC.

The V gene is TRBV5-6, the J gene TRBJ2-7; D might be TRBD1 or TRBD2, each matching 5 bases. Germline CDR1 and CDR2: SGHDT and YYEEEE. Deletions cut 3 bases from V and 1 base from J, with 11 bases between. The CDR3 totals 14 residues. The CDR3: CASSWGSRSYEQYF. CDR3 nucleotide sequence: TGTGCCAGCAGCTGGGGGTCAAGATCCTACGAGCAGTACTTC.

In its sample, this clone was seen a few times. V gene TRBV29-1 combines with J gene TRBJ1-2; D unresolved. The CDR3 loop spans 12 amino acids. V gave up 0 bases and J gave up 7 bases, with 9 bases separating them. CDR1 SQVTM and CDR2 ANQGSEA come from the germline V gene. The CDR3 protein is CSVEDPGGGYTF. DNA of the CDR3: TGCAGCGTTGAAGATCCTGGTGGTGGCTACACCTTC.

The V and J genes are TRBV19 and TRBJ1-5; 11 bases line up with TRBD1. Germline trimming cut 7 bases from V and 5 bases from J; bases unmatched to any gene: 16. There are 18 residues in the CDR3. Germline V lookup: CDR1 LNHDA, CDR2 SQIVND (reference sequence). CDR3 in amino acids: CASKSLRTGGADHQPQHF. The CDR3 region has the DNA TGTGCCAGTAAGTCACTCCGGACAGGGGGCGCGGATCATCAGCCCCAGCATTTT.

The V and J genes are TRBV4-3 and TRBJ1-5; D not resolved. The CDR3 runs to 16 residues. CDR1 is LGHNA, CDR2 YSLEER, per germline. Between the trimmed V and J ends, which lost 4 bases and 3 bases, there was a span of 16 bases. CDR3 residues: CASSPNPGRNNQPQHF. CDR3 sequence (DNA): TGCGCCAGCAGCCCCAATCCTGGACGGAACAATCAGCCCCAGCATTTT.

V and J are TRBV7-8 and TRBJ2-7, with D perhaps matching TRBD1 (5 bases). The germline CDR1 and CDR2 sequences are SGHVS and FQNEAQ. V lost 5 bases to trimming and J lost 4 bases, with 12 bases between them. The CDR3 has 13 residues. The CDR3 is CASSMDTLYEQYF. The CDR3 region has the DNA TGTGCCAGCAGCATGGACACACTATACGAGCAGTACTTC.

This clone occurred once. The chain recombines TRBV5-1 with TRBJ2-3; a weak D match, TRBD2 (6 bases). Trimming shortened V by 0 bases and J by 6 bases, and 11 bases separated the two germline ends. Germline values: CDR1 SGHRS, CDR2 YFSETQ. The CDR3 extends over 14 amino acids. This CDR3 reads CASSLVAGGDTQYF. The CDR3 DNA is TGCGCCAGCAGCTTGGTTGCCGGAGGGGATACGCAGTATTTT.

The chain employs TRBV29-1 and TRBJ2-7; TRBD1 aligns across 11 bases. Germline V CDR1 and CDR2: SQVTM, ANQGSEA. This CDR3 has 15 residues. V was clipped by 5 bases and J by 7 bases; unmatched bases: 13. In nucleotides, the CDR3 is TGCAGCGTTCCGGGTGGGACAGGGGGTCTGTATGAGCAGTACTTC. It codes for CSVPGGTGGLYEQYF.

CDR3 DNA: TGTGCCAGCAGTTTATCCGGGAGGGGCCGCAATGAGCAGTTCTTC. This sequence encodes CASSLSGRGRNEQFF. The V and J genes are TRBV27 and TRBJ2-1; 8 bases agree with TRBD2. Germline V lookup: CDR1 MNHEY, CDR2 SMNVEV (reference sequence). The CDR3 length is 15 residues. Trimming removed 0 bases from V and 6 bases from J; junction bases left unmatched: 4.

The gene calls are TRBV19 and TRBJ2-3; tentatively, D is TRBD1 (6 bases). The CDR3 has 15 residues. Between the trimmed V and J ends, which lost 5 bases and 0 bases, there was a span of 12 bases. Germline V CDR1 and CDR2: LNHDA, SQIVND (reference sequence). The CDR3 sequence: CASSATGVSTDTQYF. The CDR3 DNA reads TGTGCCAGTAGTGCGACAGGTGTTAGCACAGATACGCAGTATTTT.

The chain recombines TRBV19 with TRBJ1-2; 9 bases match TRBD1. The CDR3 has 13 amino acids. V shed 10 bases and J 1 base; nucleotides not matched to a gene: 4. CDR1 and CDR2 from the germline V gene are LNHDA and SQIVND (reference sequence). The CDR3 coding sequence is TGTGCCACACAGGGGGCGATTAACTATGGCTACACCTTC. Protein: CATQGAINYGYTF.

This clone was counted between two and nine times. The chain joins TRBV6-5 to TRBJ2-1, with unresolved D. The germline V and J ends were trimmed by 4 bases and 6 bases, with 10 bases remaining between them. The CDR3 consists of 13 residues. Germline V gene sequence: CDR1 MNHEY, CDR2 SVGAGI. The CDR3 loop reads CASSSRAINEQFF. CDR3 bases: TGTGCCAGCAGTTCTCGGGCTATCAATGAGCAGTTCTTC.

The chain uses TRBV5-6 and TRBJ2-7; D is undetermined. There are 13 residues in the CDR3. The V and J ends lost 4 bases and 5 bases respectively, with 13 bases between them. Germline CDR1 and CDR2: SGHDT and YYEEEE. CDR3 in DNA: TGTGCCAGCAGCGAACTCCCTTTGGACGAGCAGTACTTC. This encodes CASSELPLDEQYF.

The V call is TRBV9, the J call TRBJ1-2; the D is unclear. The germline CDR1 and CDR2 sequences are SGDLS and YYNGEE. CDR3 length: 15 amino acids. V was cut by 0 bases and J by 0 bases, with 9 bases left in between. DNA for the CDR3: TGTGCCAGCAGCGTAGCGGGAGCCCCTAACTATGGCTACACCTTC. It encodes CASSVAGAPNYGYTF.

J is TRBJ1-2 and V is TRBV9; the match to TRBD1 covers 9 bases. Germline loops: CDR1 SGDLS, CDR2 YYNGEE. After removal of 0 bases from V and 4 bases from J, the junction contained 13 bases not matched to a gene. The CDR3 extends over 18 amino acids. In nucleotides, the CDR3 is TGTGCCAGCAGCGTAGATCACACAGGGGGCGCGGGTATCTATGGCTACACCTTC. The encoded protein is CASSVDHTGGAGIYGYTF.

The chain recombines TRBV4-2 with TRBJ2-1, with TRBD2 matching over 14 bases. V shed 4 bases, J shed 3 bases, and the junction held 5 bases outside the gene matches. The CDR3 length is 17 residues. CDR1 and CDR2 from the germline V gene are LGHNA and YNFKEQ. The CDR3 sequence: CASSRLAGGPDYNEQFF. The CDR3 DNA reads TGTGCCAGCAGCCGACTAGCGGGAGGGCCAGACTACAATGAGCAGTTCTTC.

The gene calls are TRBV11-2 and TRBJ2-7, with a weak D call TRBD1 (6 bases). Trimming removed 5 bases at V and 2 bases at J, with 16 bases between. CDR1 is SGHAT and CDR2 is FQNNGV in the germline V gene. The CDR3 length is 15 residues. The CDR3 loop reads CASSQLQQGPYEQYF. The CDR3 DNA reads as TGTGCCAGCAGCCAACTACAACAGGGTCCCTACGAGCAGTACTTC.

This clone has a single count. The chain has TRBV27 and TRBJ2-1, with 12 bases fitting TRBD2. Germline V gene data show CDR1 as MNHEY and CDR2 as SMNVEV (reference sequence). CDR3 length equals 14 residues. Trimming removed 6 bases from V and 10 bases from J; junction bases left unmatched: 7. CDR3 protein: CASRIQLAGGEQFF. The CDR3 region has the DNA TGTGCCAGCAGGATACAACTAGCGGGAGGAGAGCAGTTCTTC.

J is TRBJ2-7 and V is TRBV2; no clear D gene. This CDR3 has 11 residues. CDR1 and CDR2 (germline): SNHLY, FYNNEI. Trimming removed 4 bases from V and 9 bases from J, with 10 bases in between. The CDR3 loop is CASSVRSGQYF. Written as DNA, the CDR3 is TGTGCCAGCAGTGTCAGGTCGGGGCAGTACTTC.

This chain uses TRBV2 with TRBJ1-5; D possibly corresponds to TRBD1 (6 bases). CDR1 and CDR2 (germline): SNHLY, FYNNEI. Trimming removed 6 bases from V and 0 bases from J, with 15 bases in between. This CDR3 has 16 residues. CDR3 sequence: CASRRGVENSNQPQHF. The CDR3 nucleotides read TGTGCCAGCAGAAGGGGGGTAGAGAATAGCAATCAGCCCCAGCATTTT. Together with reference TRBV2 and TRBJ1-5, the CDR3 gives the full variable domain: EPEVTQTPSHQVTQMGQEVILRCVPISNHLYFYWYRQILGQKVEFLVSFYNNEISEKSEIFDDQFSVERPDGSNFTLKIRSTKLEDSAMYFCASRRGVENSNQPQHFGDGTRLSIL.